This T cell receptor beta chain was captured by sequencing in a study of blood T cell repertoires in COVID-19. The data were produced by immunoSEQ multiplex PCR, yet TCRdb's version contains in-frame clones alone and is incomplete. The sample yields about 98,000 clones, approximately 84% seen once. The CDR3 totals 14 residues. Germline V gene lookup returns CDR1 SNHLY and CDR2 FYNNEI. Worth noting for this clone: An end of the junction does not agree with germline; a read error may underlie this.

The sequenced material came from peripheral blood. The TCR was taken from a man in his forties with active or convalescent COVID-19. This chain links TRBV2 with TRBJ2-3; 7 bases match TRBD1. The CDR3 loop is CASREGTGTDTQYF. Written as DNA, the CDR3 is TGTGCCAGCAGGGAAGGGACAGGCACAGATACGCAGTATTTT.